These 23 T cell receptor beta chains originate from one sample sequenced in a study of cytomegalovirus exposure and HLA in healthy donors. Primers included in the PCR were 60 Vbeta and 13 Jbeta primers. Assay: immunoSEQ multiplex PCR; the TCRdb copy retains only in-frame clones and omits some. The table lists about 140,000 clones, 79% of them singletons, with more than 0.95% in the top ten. What was sequenced was PBMCs. The origin of the receptors is a man between 18 and 29 years old in good health and CMV-seronegative.

The chain combines TRBV5-5 with TRBJ1-1; 7 bases are a match to TRBD1. CDR1 and CDR2 (germline): SGHKS, YYEKEE (reference sequence). CDR3 length equals 14 residues. J lost 1 base, V lost 1 base, and 1 base had no gene match. The CDR3 is CASSLRGPNTEAFF. CDR3 bases: TGTGCCAGCAGCTTGAGGGGGCCGAACACTGAAGCTTTCTTT.

The chain uses TRBV28 and TRBJ1-1; weak D call: TRBD1 (6 bases). The CDR3 sequence is 15 residues long. Trimming took off 8 bases at V and 5 bases at J, with 21 bases between the two ends. The germline CDR1 and CDR2 sequences are MDHEN and SYDVKM. The CDR3 loop reads CASPPKGGEVTEAFF. The CDR3 coding sequence is TGTGCCAGCCCTCCCAAAGGGGGTGAGGTGACTGAAGCTTTCTTT.

The chain employs TRBV5-1 and TRBJ2-4; D is unclear. This CDR3 has 14 amino acids. Germline CDR1 SGHRS, CDR2 YFSETQ. V was clipped by 3 bases and J by 5 bases, with 12 bases between them. The CDR3 protein is CASSSTTSQNIQYF. The CDR3 nucleotides are TGCGCCAGCAGCTCCACAACGTCCCAAAACATTCAGTACTTC.

A single count supports this clone. The chain is built from TRBV27 and TRBJ1-1; 7 bases line up with TRBD1. Germline trimming cut 10 bases from V and 5 bases from J; bases unmatched to any gene: 19. This CDR3 contains 16 residues. Germline V gives CDR1 MNHEY, CDR2 SMNVEV (reference sequence). CDR3 residues: CATQTGFKNRDTEAFF. DNA of the CDR3: TGTGCCACCCAGACAGGGTTTAAGAACAGGGATACTGAAGCTTTCTTT.

V usage is TRBV6-5 and J usage is TRBJ2-7; D is unclear. The CDR3 has 12 amino acids. The V end lost 2 bases, the J end lost 4 bases, and 6 bases lay between the germline ends. The germline CDR1 and CDR2 sequences are MNHEY and SVGAGI. This chain's CDR3 is CASSYGTYEQYF. DNA for the CDR3: TGTGCCAGCAGTTACGGTACTTACGAGCAGTACTTC.

V usage is TRBV5-4 and J usage is TRBJ2-5, with 8 bases aligning to TRBD2. The CDR3 totals 16 residues. The germline V gene has CDR1 SGHNT and CDR2 YYREEE (reference sequence). V trimming: 2 bases; J trimming: 1 base; junction bases outside the gene matches: 7. The CDR3 protein is CASSFGRGASQETQYF. CDR3 nucleotide sequence: TGTGCCAGCAGCTTCGGGCGGGGGGCGAGCCAAGAGACCCAGTACTTC.

The gene calls are TRBV30 and TRBJ2-5, with D tentatively TRBD1 (5 bases). The CDR3 totals 14 residues. The germline V gene encodes CDR1 GTSNPN and CDR2 SVGIG (reference sequence). The CDR3 nucleotides read TGTGCTTTGGTACCTCCTTCAGGGCTCGAGACCCAGTACTTC. It codes for CALVPPSGLETQYF.

The chain joins TRBV27 to TRBJ1-5; tentative D call: TRBD1 (6 bases). In germline, CDR1 is MNHEY, CDR2 SMNVEV (reference sequence). V lost 5 bases, J lost 9 bases, and 14 bases lay in between. This CDR3 contains 13 residues. The CDR3 loop reads CASSIQGPGPQHF. CDR3 in DNA: TGTGCCAGCAGTATACAGGGTCCAGGGCCCCAGCATTTT.

The chain has TRBV5-1 and TRBJ2-7; D is possibly TRBD2 (6 bases). The CDR3 length is 15 residues. Deletions cut 4 bases from V and 0 bases from J, with 14 bases between. Germline V gives CDR1 SGHRS, CDR2 YFSETQ. The CDR3 coding sequence is TGCGCCAGCAGCCCCTCGGGGACTGGCTCCTACGAGCAGTACTTC. Translated, it gives CASSPSGTGSYEQYF. Full variable domain (outside the CDR3, taken from reference TRBV5-1 and TRBJ2-7): KAGVTQTPRYLIKTRGQQVTLSCSPISGHRSVSWYQQTPGQGLQFLFEYFSETQRNKGNFPGRFSGRQFSNSRSEMNVSTLELGDSALYLCASSPSGTGSYEQYFGPGTRLTVT.

This chain connects TRBV6-1 to TRBJ1-2; 9 nucleotides line up with TRBD1. The CDR3 runs to 14 residues. CDR1 MNHNS and CDR2 SASEGT come from the germline V gene. V lost 4 bases, J lost 5 bases, and 5 bases stayed unmatched. CDR3 nucleotide sequence: TGTGCCAGCAGTGGGTGGACAGGGGTTTATGGCTACACCTTC. Translated, it gives CASSGWTGVYGYTF.

This chain links TRBV30 with TRBJ1-2, with 8 bases matching TRBD1. Germline values: CDR1 GTSNPN, CDR2 SVGIG (reference sequence). V dropped 0 bases and J dropped 8; count of bases not matched to a gene: 11. CDR3 length: 15 residues. The CDR3 nucleotides read TGTGCCTGGAGTGTAGCCACAGGGGGGACTAGCGGCTACACCTTC. Protein sequence: CAWSVATGGTSGYTF.

The CDR3 DNA reads TGCAGCGTTGAGTTCCAAGGGAGGGGGTATGGCTACACCTTC. Protein sequence: CSVEFQGRGYGYTF. This sequence joins TRBV29-1 and TRBJ1-2, with D perhaps TRBD1 (6 bases). Trimming took off 3 bases at V and 5 bases at J, with 16 bases between the two ends. Germline CDR1 SQVTM, CDR2 ANQGSEA. CDR3 size: 14 residues.

This sequence joins TRBV7-9 and TRBJ1-5; D is undetermined. Looked up from germline, CDR1 is SEHNR and CDR2 is FQNEAQ (reference sequence). Trimming removed 3 bases from V and 3 bases from J, with 12 bases in between. The CDR3 has 15 amino acids. CDR3 nucleotides: TGTGCCAGCAGCTTTGCCGGGAATCCCAATCAGCCCCAGCATTTT. This encodes CASSFAGNPNQPQHF.

This clone has a single count. The DNA for the CDR3 is TGTGCCAGCAGCCCTGATCAGGGAAACACTGAAGCTTTCTTT. Protein: CASSPDQGNTEAFF. The V gene is TRBV9, the J gene TRBJ1-1, with a weak D call TRBD1 (5 bases). Per germline, CDR1 SGDLS and CDR2 YYNGEE. This CDR3 is 14 amino acids long. Trimming took 4 bases from V and 2 from J, leaving 12 bases between them.

This rearrangement joins TRBV5-1 to TRBJ2-1; D is perhaps TRBD2 (6 bases). V was cut by 2 bases and J by 8 bases, with 11 bases left in between. Germline V CDR1 and CDR2: SGHRS, YFSETQ. The CDR3 sequence is 13 residues long. CDR3 DNA sequence: TGCGCCAGCAGCTTTCATAGGGACTATGAGCAGTTCTTC. The encoded protein is CASSFHRDYEQFF.

This clone has more than one count but fewer than ten. The V and J genes are TRBV5-6 and TRBJ2-7, with 7 nucleotides matching TRBD1. Per germline, CDR1 SGHDT and CDR2 YYEEEE. Trimming at V came to 4 bases and at J to 12 bases, leaving 16 bases not matched to a gene. This CDR3 has 14 amino acids. The CDR3 sequence: CASSHGFGDRQPYF. The CDR3 region has the DNA TGTGCCAGCAGCCACGGGTTCGGGGACAGACAGCCGTACTTC.

V is TRBV9 and J is TRBJ2-3; tentatively, D is TRBD2 (5 bases). Germline lookup yields CDR1 SGDLS and CDR2 YYNGEE. V dropped 0 bases and J dropped 0 bases, with 8 bases sitting between them. The CDR3 extends over 15 amino acids. CDR3 sequence (DNA): TGTGCCAGCAGCGTAGCTGAGGGCAGCACAGATACGCAGTATTTT. Residues: CASSVAEGSTDTQYF.

V and J are TRBV19 and TRBJ2-6; perhaps TRBD1 as D (5 bases). Germline CDR1 LNHDA, CDR2 SQIVND (reference sequence). Trimming pared 7 bases from V and 0 bases from J, leaving 16 bases between. The CDR3 covers 17 residues. The CDR3 protein is CASTFRTRSSGANVLTF. In DNA, the CDR3 is TGTGCCAGTACTTTCAGGACACGGAGCTCTGGGGCCAACGTCCTGACTTTC.

The rearrangement uses TRBV5-5 and TRBJ1-2; unclear D gene. V was cut by 7 bases and J by 2 bases, with 18 bases left in between. The germline V gene has CDR1 SGHKS and CDR2 YYEKEE (reference sequence). The CDR3 has 15 residues. The CDR3 protein is CASGYLPGANYGYTF. The CDR3 nucleotides read TGTGCCAGCGGTTACCTCCCCGGTGCAAACTATGGCTACACCTTC. The whole variable domain, filled in from reference TRBV5-5 and TRBJ1-2, reads DAGVTQSPTHLIKTRGQQVTLRCSPISGHKSVSWYQQVLGQGPQFIFQYYEKEERGRGNFPDRFSARQFPNYSSELNVNALLLGDSALYLCASGYLPGANYGYTFGSGTRLTVV.

This chain connects TRBV11-2 to TRBJ2-1; D is uncertain. Germline assignment: CDR1 SGHAT and CDR2 FQNNGV. V was cut by 1 base and J by 10 bases, with 5 bases left in between. This CDR3 contains 11 residues. The chain's CDR3 is CASSLGAEQFF. The DNA of the CDR3 is TGTGCCAGCAGCTTAGGGGCCGAGCAGTTCTTC.

This clone was seen only once. The chain carries TRBV5-8 and TRBJ1-5; TRBD1 matches at 12 bases. Germline CDR1 reads SGHTS; CDR2 reads YDEGEE. V gave up 5 bases and J gave up 7 bases; unmatched junction bases: 7. The CDR3 covers 15 residues. CDR3 DNA sequence: TGTGCCAGCAGACGGGACAGGGGGCCGGGACAGCCCCAGCATTTT. Residues: CASRRDRGPGQPQHF.

In regard to this clone: Other DNA sequences from this sample encode an identical CDR3 as well. This rearrangement joins TRBV18 to TRBJ2-2; 8 bases are a match to TRBD1. Germline V gene sequence: CDR1 KGHSH, CDR2 LQKENI. V trimming: 5 bases; J trimming: 4 bases; junction bases outside the gene matches: 6. The CDR3 has 15 amino acids. As DNA, the CDR3 is TGTGCCAGCTCAAGGACAGGGAGAGGCACCGGGGAGCTGTTTTTT. Its protein is CASSRTGRGTGELFF.

J is TRBJ1-2 and V is TRBV15; 7 nucleotides align to TRBD1. The germline V gene has CDR1 LNHNV and CDR2 YYDKDF (reference sequence). The junction had 7 bases not matched to a gene; V was cut back by 1 base and J by 2 bases. The CDR3 spans 16 residues. The CDR3 DNA is TGTGCCACCAGCAGAGCAGGGGGGCAGAACAACTATGGCTACACCTTC. Protein product: CATSRAGGQNNYGYTF.